This TCR beta chain was obtained from a study of vaccination effects on CD4 cells after COVID-19. Antigen-specific CD4+ T cells were first expanded with viral peptide pools by the ViraFEST assay and only then sequenced. Scientists isolated CD4+ T cells after a roughly 9-day culture period ended. Participants received two doses of either the BNT162b2 or mRNA-1273 vaccine. The repertoire was sequenced with immunoSEQ multiplex PCR; TCRdb's copy has only in-frame clones and lacks some. The sample yields roughly 59,000 clones, around 78% seen once. A word on this clone: Its antigen is undetermined.

The CDR3 totals 14 residues. In germline, CDR1 is SGHTA, CDR2 FQGNSA. V dropped 3 bases and J dropped 5; count of bases not matched to a gene: 5. This sample comprised CD4+ T cells from PBMCs cultured with HCoV-OC43 spike peptides, obtained after COVID-19 vaccination. Subset: HCoV-OC43 spike overlapping peptide pool stimulation. The sequence came from a human donor who received a COVID-19 vaccine. This chain joins TRBV7-2 and TRBJ1-1; 8 nucleotides match TRBD1. Written as DNA, the CDR3 is TGTGCCAGCAGCTTTCGACAGGGGTGGACTGAAGCTTTCTTT. Its protein is CASSFRQGWTEAFF.